This is a list of T cell receptor beta chains from one sample in a study of blood T cell repertoires in COVID-19. The table came from immunoSEQ multiplex PCR; TCRdb's copy has only in-frame clones and leaves some out. The repertoire consists of roughly 260,000 clones, with 65% to 85% occurring once and the leading ten covering roughly 4%. Specimen: peripheral blood. These receptors were taken from a woman between 40 and 50 years old with active or convalescent COVID-19. Each CDR3 is given with its conserved first and last residue. Fields, in order: V gene, clone size, D gene, J gene, CDR3 DNA, CDR3 protein. The D gene is left open where the match is weak. Clone size is not always given. Where it is, it says once, few, many or a class for expanded clones.

TRBV2	.	TRBD2	TRBJ2-7	TGTGCCAGCACTAGCGGGGGGCACTCTGAGCAGTACTTC	CASTSGGHSEQYF
TRBV12-5	.	.	TRBJ1-3	TGTGCTAGTGGTTCCCGGGACATCCTTTACTTT	CASGSRDILYF
TRBV10-1	.	TRBD2	TRBJ2-3	TGCGCCAGCAGTGATACAGCGGGGGTTACAGATACGCAGTATTTT	CASSDTAGVTDTQYF
TRBV2	.	.	TRBJ1-1	TGTGCCAGCAGTGAAGATAGCGCCTTGAACACTGAAGCTTTCTTT	CASSEDSALNTEAFF
TRBV11-2	once	.	TRBJ1-2	TGTGCCAGCAGCACAACAGGGAGCTATGGCTACACCTTC	CASSTTGSYGYTF
TRBV30	.	.	TRBJ2-6	TGTGCCTTTCGTGCGGCTGGGGGCAGGTTCTCTGGGGCCAACGTCCTGACTTTC	CAFRAAGGRFSGANVLTF
TRBV11-2	.	.	TRBJ2-7	TGTGCCAGCAGCTTTCGCTTCCTTGAGGCCTACGAGCAGTACTTC	CASSFRFLEAYEQYF
TRBV27	.	.	TRBJ2-2	TGTGCCAGCAGTTCGTACAGGGATACGAACACCGGGGAGCTGTTTTTT	CASSSYRDTNTGELFF
TRBV29-1	once	.	TRBJ2-7	TGCAGCGTCACCCTCCCCGGGACACCCTACGAGCAGTACTTC	CSVTLPGTPYEQYF
TRBV10-3	.	TRBD1	TRBJ1-2	TGTGCCATCAGCCTTGGACAGGGGGGAGACTATGGCTACACCTTC	CAISLGQGGDYGYTF
TRBV28	.	.	TRBJ2-2	TGTGCCAGTGAGGGACAAGCGAACACCGGGGAGCTGTTTTTT	CASEGQANTGELFF
TRBV6-5	.	TRBD1	TRBJ1-2	TGTGCCAGCACCCGACAGGGCGATGGCTACACCTTC	CASTRQGDGYTF
TRBV3-1/TRBV3-2	.	.	TRBJ1-2	TGTGCCAGCAGCCATGGGAGCACCTATGGCTACACCTTC	CASSHGSTYGYTF
TRBV19	.	.	TRBJ2-5	TGTGCCAGTAGTCGTGGAGTGGCCCAGTACTTC	CASSRGVAQYF
TRBV27	.	.	TRBJ1-2	TGTGCCAGCAGTTTAAGCCGGGGGTCGGATGGCTACACCTTC	CASSLSRGSDGYTF
TRBV7-8	.	.	TRBJ2-5	TGTGCCAGCAGCTTAGATCGGGGGACCCAGTACTTC	CASSLDRGTQYF
TRBV27	.	TRBD1	TRBJ1-2	TGTGCCAGCAGGTCTTGGACAGGGGGCTTTGACCATGGCTACACCTTC	CASRSWTGGFDHGYTF
TRBV3-1/TRBV3-2	.	.	TRBJ2-5	TGTGCCAGCAGCCAAGACAGGCAAGAGACCCAGTACTTC	CASSQDRQETQYF
TRBV7-2	few	TRBD1	TRBJ1-5	TGTGCCAGCAGTTCTTTAAGACAGGGCCCGTTTAGTTTT	CASSSLRQGPFSF
TRBV24-1	.	.	TRBJ1-2	TGTGCCACCGCGGACAGCTATGGCTACACCTTC	CATADSYGYTF
TRBV29-1	.	.	TRBJ2-7	TGCAGCGTCGCCTACCTTACCGGTACCTACGAGCAGTACTTC	CSVAYLTGTYEQYF
TRBV7-9	.	.	TRBJ1-2	TGTGCCAGCAGCCTTGGGCAGCAAGAGTATGGCTACACCTTC	CASSLGQQEYGYTF